The TCR beta chain under discussion was sequenced for a study of cytomegalovirus exposure and HLA in healthy donors. The overall study: Researchers previously reported finding 90 million to 130 million unique TCR beta sequences from around 200 million T cells.

As for the donors, each was a healthy bone marrow donor. PCR was performed using 60 Vbeta and 13 Jbeta primers. Measured with immunoSEQ multiplex PCR; TCRdb has only the in-frame clones, and not every one. The repertoire holds about 95,000 clones, with about four fifths as singletons. Germline V gene sequence: CDR1 SGHTA, CDR2 FQGNSA. V lost 1 base and J lost 6, with 9 bases in between. This CDR3 is built from 13 residues. The genes are TRBV7-2 and TRBJ1-1, with a possible D match to TRBD1 (6 bases). This receptor was identified in a young man in good health and CMV-seropositive. Source material: PBMCs. CDR3 loop: CASSLVRTAEAFF. CDR3 DNA sequence: TGTGCCAGCAGCTTAGTTAGGACAGCTGAAGCTTTCTTT.